This T cell receptor (beta chain) was identified during a study of OX40 agonist ivuxolimab in advanced cancers. Background on the study: People who had prior anti-PD-1, anti-PD-L1 or anti-CTLA-4 therapy could take part, and around 39% had some. Partial responses, seen in three patients, involved one hepatocellular carcinoma and two cutaneous melanomas.

The protocol was immunoSEQ multiplex PCR, while the TCRdb copy is restricted to in-frame clones and leaves out a portion. The sample consists of roughly 100,000 clones, approximately 87% of them appearing once. Germline assignment: CDR1 SNHLY and CDR2 FYNNEI. The CDR3 is 19 amino acids. Trimming at V came to 2 bases and at J to 2 bases, leaving 15 bases not matched to a gene. As regards this clone: As yet, its antigen is unknown.

Whole-study results and caveats: CD8+ T cells averaged more expanded clones than CD4+.

The chain has TRBV2 and TRBJ1-3; 7 positions agree with TRBD1. This clonotype originated in an adult with an advanced solid tumor such as melanoma, head and neck, liver or kidney cancer. This material consisted of CD4+ or CD8+ T cells sorted from blood, taken in a trial of the OX40 agonist ivuxolimab. CDR3 residues: CASSEWVVGTDLAGNTIYF. CDR3 DNA: TGTGCCAGCAGTGAATGGGTAGTGGGGACAGACCTTGCTGGAAACACCATATATTTT.